This is a list of T cell receptor beta chains from one sample in a study of CD8+CD57+ T cells in acquired aplastic anemia. From the reads, TCRdb called clonotypes with MiXCR, one entry per CDR3 protein. The data contain roughly 300,000 distinct CDR3 sequences, around 60% of them singletons. Input material: sorted CD4+, CD8+, or CD8+CD57+ T cells (not recorded which) from PBMCs. The receptors shown here come from a human donor with severe aplastic anemia or a healthy control (not recorded which). CDR3s include the opening cysteine and the closing phenylalanine or tryptophan. Fields, in order: clone size, J gene, V gene, D gene, CDR3 protein. The D gene is left open where the match is weak. For some rows the clone size is stated as once, few or many, or as a class when expanded; others skip it.

>-|TRBJ2-7|TRBV5-1|-
CASSLARGDPYEQYF
>-|TRBJ2-7|TRBV7-2|-
CASSPRDRSSYEQYF
>-|TRBJ2-1|TRBV2|TRBD2
CASSETSGGPRSYNEQFF
>-|TRBJ1-1|TRBV9|-
CASSPGTLNTEAFF
>once|TRBJ1-6|TRBV7-6|-
CASSLEAQPNSPLHF
>-|TRBJ2-7|TRBV7-9|-
CASSARVTSSYEQYF
>-|TRBJ2-2|TRBV2|-
CASSVHENTGELFF
>-|TRBJ1-2|TRBV10-3|TRBD1
CAISPTGMHGYTF
>-|TRBJ2-3|TRBV14|-
CASSQDRASPKYF
>-|TRBJ2-1|TRBV20-1|TRBD1
CSARRDRNNKQFF
>many|TRBJ2-1|TRBV7-9|-
CASSPLGSSYNEQFF
>many|TRBJ1-2|TRBV25-1|-
CASSEPGSNGYTF
>-|TRBJ1-6|TRBV5-1|-
CASSFWTDRSLHF
>-|TRBJ1-4|TRBV18|TRBD1
CASSMDRGNEKLFF
>few|TRBJ2-5|TRBV6-5|TRBD1
CASSYSTGGKETQYF
>-|TRBJ1-6|TRBV7-9|TRBD1
CASSHLGQGGSPLHF
>-|TRBJ2-1|TRBV20-1|TRBD1
CSVTGSGGNEQFF
>once|TRBJ2-7|TRBV5-6|-
CASSWPSGEQYF
>many|TRBJ2-7|TRBV20-1|-
CSATPLVAGSSYEQYF
>-|TRBJ1-2|TRBV24-1|TRBD1
CATSGGTAYGYTF
>few|TRBJ1-6|TRBV9|-
CASSVEVGNSPLHF
>-|TRBJ2-3|TRBV20-1|-
CSARGRADTQYF
>-|TRBJ2-5|TRBV10-1|TRBD2
CASSLTPGLAGGETQYF
>few|TRBJ2-4|TRBV7-2|-
CASSGTGNIQYF
>many|TRBJ1-5|TRBV5-6|TRBD1
CASSQATGGNQPQHF
>once|TRBJ1-3|TRBV7-2|-
CASSPTGNTIYF
>many|TRBJ1-2|TRBV9|TRBD1
CASSVTTGCPYGYTF
>-|TRBJ1-1|TRBV20-1|-
CSALHGQPRAFF